The 18 T cell receptor beta chains below come from one sample, sequenced in a study of blood T cell repertoires in COVID-19. Repertoires were generated with immunoSEQ multiplex PCR, while TCRdb's copy carries only in-frame clones and drops some. The sample includes fewer than 300,000 clones, approximately 90% of them seen just once. What was sequenced was PBMCs or T cells enriched from blood (not recorded which). These receptors were taken from a woman between 25 and 40 years old who had recovered from COVID-19.

V gene TRBV19 combines with J gene TRBJ2-7, with D perhaps matching TRBD1 (6 bases). The CDR3 is made up of 14 amino acids. Trimming removed 3 bases from V and 4 bases from J, with 13 bases in between. Germline CDR1 reads LNHDA; CDR2 reads SQIVND (reference sequence). This CDR3 is CASSIRGASYEQYF. The CDR3 coding sequence is TGTGCCAGTAGTATCAGGGGCGCGAGTTACGAGCAGTACTTC.

The chain uses TRBV28 and TRBJ2-1; 12 nucleotides line up with TRBD2. This CDR3 has 20 residues. Germline lookup yields CDR1 MDHEN and CDR2 SYDVKM. The J segment lost 0 bases and the V segment lost 4 bases, leaving 13 bases of the junction unmatched. CDR3 region: CASSWGVLAGGPVSYNEQFF. The CDR3 bases are TGTGCCAGCAGTTGGGGTGTGCTAGCGGGAGGGCCGGTCTCCTACAATGAGCAGTTCTTC.

V and J are TRBV7-8 and TRBJ2-1, with D tentatively TRBD2 (5 bases). Trimming cost V 6 bases and J 4 bases, with 10 bases left between them. This CDR3 region has 13 residues. The germline V gene has CDR1 SGHVS and CDR2 FQNEAQ. The CDR3 here is CASSWTHYNEQFF. CDR3 bases: TGTGCCAGCAGTTGGACTCATTACAATGAGCAGTTCTTC.

The genes are TRBV24-1 and TRBJ2-5, with no clear D. Germline CDR1 and CDR2: KGHDR and SFDVKD. The V end was cut by 1 base, the J end by 4 bases, with 3 bases between. This CDR3 contains 12 residues. The CDR3 DNA follows: TGTGCCACCAGTGATTTTAGAGAGACCCAGTACTTC. Amino acid sequence: CATSDFRETQYF.

This sequence joins TRBV12-3 or TRBV12-4 and TRBJ2-1; 9 bases are a match to TRBD1. The CDR3 totals 13 residues. With V trimmed by 4 bases and J by 9 bases, 4 bases remained unmatched. CDR3 bases: TGTGCCAGCAGTTCTACAGGGGGCACTGAGCAGTTCTTC. Protein sequence: CASSSTGGTEQFF.

A single count supports this clone. The genes are TRBV2 and TRBJ1-1, with D unclear. The CDR3 covers 14 residues. V was pared by 0 bases and J by 0 bases, with 5 bases between. From germline, CDR1 is SNHLY and CDR2 FYNNEI. CDR3 bases: TGTGCCAGCAGTGAAGCCCCAATGAACACTGAAGCTTTCTTT. Translating it yields CASSEAPMNTEAFF.

This chain uses TRBV30 with TRBJ1-1; D remains ambiguous. The CDR3 is made up of 15 amino acids. Trimming cost V 0 bases and J 3 bases, with 14 bases left between them. CDR1 GTSNPN and CDR2 SVGIG come from the germline V gene (reference sequence). CDR3 nucleotides: TGTGCCTGGAGTGTACTGGACGGAGGGCACACTGAAGCTTTCTTT. Amino acids: CAWSVLDGGHTEAFF.

This clone was recorded only once. The CDR3, as DNA: TGTGCCTGGAGCAAACGGGACAGGGAATCGTTTGGCTACACCTTC. Translated: CAWSKRDRESFGYTF. The genes are TRBV30 and TRBJ1-2, with 9 bases fitting TRBD1. With 3 bases clipped from V and 7 bases from J, the junction kept 12 bases outside the gene matches. The CDR3 sequence is 15 residues long. Germline CDR1 is GTSNPN and CDR2 is SVGIG (reference sequence).

This clone was detected only a few times. The rearrangement joins TRBV24-1 to TRBJ2-7, with 8 positions matching TRBD1. Trimming took 4 bases from V and 3 from J; bases not matched to a gene: 7. The CDR3 length is 15 residues. Per germline, CDR1 KGHDR and CDR2 SFDVKD. CDR3 DNA: TGTGCCACCAGTGACTACGGGACAGGAGACTACGAGCAGTACTTC. Translation gives CATSDYGTGDYEQYF.

This chain's CDR3 is CASSATGEETQYF. As DNA, the CDR3 is TGTGCCAGCAGCGCCACAGGGGAAGAGACCCAGTACTTC. The V call is TRBV9, the J call TRBJ2-5, with TRBD1 matching 7 bases. The CDR3 runs 13 residues. Germline V gene lookup returns CDR1 SGDLS and CDR2 YYNGEE. J lost 3 bases, V lost 3 bases, and 2 bases had no gene match.

This sequence joins TRBV28 and TRBJ1-5; tentatively, D is TRBD1 (5 bases). Germline V gene lookup returns CDR1 MDHEN and CDR2 SYDVKM. CDR3 length equals 12 residues. Trimming took off 3 bases at V and 7 bases at J, with 7 bases between the two ends. For the CDR3, the DNA is TGTGCCAGCAGTTTCGCAGGGCAGCCCCAGCATTTT. Translation: CASSFAGQPQHF.

This rearrangement joins TRBV18 to TRBJ2-3; no definite D call. Trimming cost V 2 bases and J 1 base, with 7 bases left between them. Germline CDR1 KGHSH, CDR2 LQKENI. This CDR3 is built from 14 residues. The CDR3 loop is CASSPMTRTDTQYF. DNA for the CDR3: TGTGCCAGCTCACCAATGACACGCACAGATACGCAGTATTTT.

This chain joins TRBV28 and TRBJ2-5; 8 nucleotides line up with TRBD1. The length of the CDR3 is 15 residues. The V and J ends lost 6 bases and 0 bases, in that order; junction bases with no gene match: 6. In germline, CDR1 is MDHEN, CDR2 SYDVKM. Here the CDR3 reads CASRSRQGYQETQYF. The DNA for the CDR3 is TGTGCCAGCAGAAGTAGACAGGGGTACCAAGAGACCCAGTACTTC.

The chain joins TRBV14 to TRBJ1-2; 8 bases fit TRBD1. The CDR3 has 15 residues. J lost 4 bases, V lost 1 base, and 5 bases had no gene match. Per germline, CDR1 SGHDN and CDR2 FVKESK. The CDR3 sequence: CASSQGDRPFYGYTF. As DNA, the CDR3 is TGTGCCAGCAGCCAAGGGGACAGGCCTTTCTATGGCTACACCTTC.

This clone was seen at least ten times. The chain is built from TRBV5-1 and TRBJ2-7; 7 nucleotides line up with TRBD2. CDR1 and CDR2 (germline): SGHRS, YFSETQ. This CDR3 is 16 amino acids long. Germline trimming cut 0 bases from V and 4 bases from J; bases unmatched to any gene: 10. The CDR3 is CASSLAIGTNLYEQYF. CDR3 DNA sequence: TGCGCCAGCAGCTTGGCCATAGGGACTAATCTGTACGAGCAGTACTTC. The full variable domain, in which reference TRBV5-1 and TRBJ2-7 provide the parts outside the CDR3, is KAGVTQTPRYLIKTRGQQVTLSCSPISGHRSVSWYQQTPGQGLQFLFEYFSETQRNKGNFPGRFSGRQFSNSRSEMNVSTLELGDSALYLCASSLAIGTNLYEQYFGPGTRLTVT.

This clone was observed a handful of times. V is TRBV9 and J is TRBJ2-3; D is undetermined. V was shortened by 0 bases and J by 5 bases, with 10 bases between the two germline ends. Germline V CDR1 and CDR2: SGDLS, YYNGEE. The CDR3 covers 14 residues. This CDR3 is CASSVDWALDTQYF. CDR3 in DNA: TGTGCCAGCAGCGTAGACTGGGCGTTAGATACGCAGTATTTT. The whole variable domain, remainder taken from reference TRBV9 and TRBJ2-3, is DSGVTQTPKHLITATGQRVTLRCSPRSGDLSVYWYQQSLDQGLQFLIQYYNGEERAKGNILERFSAQQFPDLHSELNLSSLELGDSALYFCASSVDWALDTQYFGPGTRLTVL.

The chain has TRBV6-5 and TRBJ2-1, with 12 bases identical to TRBD2. The V gene's germline CDR1 is MNHEY and CDR2 SVGAGI. Germline trimming cut 2 bases from V and 10 bases from J; bases unmatched to any gene: 6. This CDR3 is 15 amino acids long. The CDR3 DNA is TGTGCCAGCAGTTACAGGACTAGCGGGAAGGAGGAGCAGTTCTTC. It is translated as CASSYRTSGKEEQFF.

The CDR3 DNA reads TGTGCCAGCTTGGGGACTAGCGGAAGCACAGATACGCAGTATTTT. It yields the protein CASLGTSGSTDTQYF. The rearrangement links TRBV18 to TRBJ2-3; 11 positions agree with TRBD2. Germline V gene data show CDR1 as KGHSH and CDR2 as LQKENI. Trimming took 7 bases from V and 0 from J; bases not matched to a gene: 3. The CDR3 consists of 15 residues.